This T cell receptor (beta chain) was observed in a study of regulatory T cells in long-lasting Graves disease. The study's findings and limits: Persistent patients shared more public clonotypes (under 3,000) than newly diagnosed patients (966).

This clonotype was counted ten times or more. Its antigen is undetermined. The authors built TCR beta libraries using iRepertoire HTBI primers and Arm-PCR of CDR3 regions. TCRdb ran MiXCR on the multiplex PCR reads and lists one entry per CDR3 protein. This table holds roughly 500,000 distinct CDR3 sequences, 12% found once. Regarding time point: newly diagnosed GD, antithyroid drugs for less than 3 months. PBMCs were the source of the RNA used for TCR sequencing. The patients were enrolled through endocrinology in Xi'an, China. These data also featured in a second study, about T cells in Graves' hyperthyroidism and ophthalmopathy. As reported in that work: The HTBI primer set was used in a first-round RT-PCR of the TCR CDR3.

This clonotype was sampled from a woman aged 25 to 39 with Graves disease. Sequenced material: peripheral blood mononuclear cells (PBMCs), taken at new diagnosis, from a patient treated with antithyroid drugs.

This chain's CDR3 is CSAWAAQNSYEQYF. DNA for the CDR3: TGCAGTGCTTGGGCGGCACAGAACTCCTACGAGCAGTACTTC. The V call is TRBV20-1, the J call TRBJ2-7; D not certain. V was cut by 5 bases and J by 0 bases, with 14 bases left in between. This CDR3 comprises 14 residues. The germline CDR1 and CDR2 sequences are DFQATT and SNEGSKA (reference sequence).